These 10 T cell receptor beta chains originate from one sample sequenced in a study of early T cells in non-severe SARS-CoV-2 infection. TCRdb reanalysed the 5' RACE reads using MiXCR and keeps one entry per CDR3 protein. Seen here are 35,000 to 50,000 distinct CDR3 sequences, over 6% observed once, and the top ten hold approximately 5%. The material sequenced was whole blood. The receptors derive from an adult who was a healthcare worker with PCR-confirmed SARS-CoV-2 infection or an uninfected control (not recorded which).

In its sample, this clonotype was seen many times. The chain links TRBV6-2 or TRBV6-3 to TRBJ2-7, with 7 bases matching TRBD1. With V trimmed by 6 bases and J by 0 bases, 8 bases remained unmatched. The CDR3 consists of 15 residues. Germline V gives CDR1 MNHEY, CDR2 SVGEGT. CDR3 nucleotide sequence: TGTGCCAGCAGCTCAAAGGACAGGAGCTCCTACGAGCAGTACTTC. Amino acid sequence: CASSSKDRSSYEQYF.

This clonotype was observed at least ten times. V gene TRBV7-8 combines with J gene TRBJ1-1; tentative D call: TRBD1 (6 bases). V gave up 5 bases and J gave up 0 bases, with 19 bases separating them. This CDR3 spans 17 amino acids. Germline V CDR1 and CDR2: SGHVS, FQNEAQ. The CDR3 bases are TGTGCCAGCAGCCCCCCCACCGCAGGGGCCATGAACACTGAAGCTTTCTTT. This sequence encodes CASSPPTAGAMNTEAFF.

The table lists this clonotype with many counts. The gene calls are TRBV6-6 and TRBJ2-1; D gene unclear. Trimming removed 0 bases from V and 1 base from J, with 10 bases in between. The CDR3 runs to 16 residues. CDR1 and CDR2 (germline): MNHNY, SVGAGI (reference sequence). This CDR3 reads CASSYSSRRSYNEQFF. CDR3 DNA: TGTGCCAGCAGTTACTCGAGCAGGCGATCCTACAATGAGCAGTTCTTC.

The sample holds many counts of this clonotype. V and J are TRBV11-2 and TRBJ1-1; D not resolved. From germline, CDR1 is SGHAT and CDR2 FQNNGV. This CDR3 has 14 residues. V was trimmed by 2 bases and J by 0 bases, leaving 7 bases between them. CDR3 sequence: CASSLRVMNTEAFF. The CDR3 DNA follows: TGTGCCAGCAGCTTACGGGTGATGAACACTGAAGCTTTCTTT.

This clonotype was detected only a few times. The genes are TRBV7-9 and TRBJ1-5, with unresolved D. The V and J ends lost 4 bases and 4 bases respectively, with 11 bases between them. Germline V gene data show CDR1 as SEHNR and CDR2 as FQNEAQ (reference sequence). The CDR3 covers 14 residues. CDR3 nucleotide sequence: TGTGCCAGCAGCTCGGACGGATATAATCAGCCCCAGCATTTT. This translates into CASSSDGYNQPQHF.

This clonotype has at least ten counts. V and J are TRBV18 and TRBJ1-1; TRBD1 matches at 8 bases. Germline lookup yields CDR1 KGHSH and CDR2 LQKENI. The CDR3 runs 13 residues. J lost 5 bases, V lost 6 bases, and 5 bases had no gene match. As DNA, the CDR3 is TGTGCCAGCTCTCCGGACAGGGTAACTGAAGCTTTCTTT. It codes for CASSPDRVTEAFF.

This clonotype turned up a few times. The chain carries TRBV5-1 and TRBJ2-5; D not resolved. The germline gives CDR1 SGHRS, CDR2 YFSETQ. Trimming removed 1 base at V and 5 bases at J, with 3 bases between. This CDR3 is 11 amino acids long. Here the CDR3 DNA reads TGCGCCAGCAGCTTGTACGAGACCCAGTACTTC. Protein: CASSLYETQYF.

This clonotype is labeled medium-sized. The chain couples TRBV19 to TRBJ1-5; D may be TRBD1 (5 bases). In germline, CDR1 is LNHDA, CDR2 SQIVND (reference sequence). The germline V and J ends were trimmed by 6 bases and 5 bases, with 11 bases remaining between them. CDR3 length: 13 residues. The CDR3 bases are TGTGCCAGTAGAAAGACAGAGGATCAGCCCCAGCATTTT. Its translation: CASRKTEDQPQHF.

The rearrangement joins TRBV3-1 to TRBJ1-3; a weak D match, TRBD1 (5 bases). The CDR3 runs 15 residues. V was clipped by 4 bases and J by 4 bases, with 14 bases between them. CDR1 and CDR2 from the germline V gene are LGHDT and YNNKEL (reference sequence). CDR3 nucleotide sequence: TGTGCCAGCAGCCCCGTCGGGGGAGGAGGAAACACCATATATTTT. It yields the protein CASSPVGGGGNTIYF.

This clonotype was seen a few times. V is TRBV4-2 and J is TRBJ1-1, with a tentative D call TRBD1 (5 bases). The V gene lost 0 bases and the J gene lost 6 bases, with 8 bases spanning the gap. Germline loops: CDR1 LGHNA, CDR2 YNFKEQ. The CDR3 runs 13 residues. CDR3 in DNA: TGTGCCAGCAGCCAAGAGACAGAGTCTGAAGCTTTCTTT. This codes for CASSQETESEAFF.